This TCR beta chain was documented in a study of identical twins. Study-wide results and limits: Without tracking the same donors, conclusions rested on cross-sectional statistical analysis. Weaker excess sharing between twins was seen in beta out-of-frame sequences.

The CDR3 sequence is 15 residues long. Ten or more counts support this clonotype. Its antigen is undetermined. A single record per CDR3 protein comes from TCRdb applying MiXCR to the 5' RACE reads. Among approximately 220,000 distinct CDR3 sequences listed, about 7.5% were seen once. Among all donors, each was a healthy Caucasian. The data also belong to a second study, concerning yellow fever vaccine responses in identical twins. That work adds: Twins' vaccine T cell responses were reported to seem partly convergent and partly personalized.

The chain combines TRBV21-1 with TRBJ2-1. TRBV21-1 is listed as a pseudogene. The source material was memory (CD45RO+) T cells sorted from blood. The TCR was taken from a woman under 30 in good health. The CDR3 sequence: CASSLRLTTYNEQFF. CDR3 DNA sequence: TGTGCCAGCAGCTTACGACTTACCACCTACAATGAGCAGTTCTTC.